The next 31 T cell receptor beta chains were all read from a single sample in a study of T cells in tuberculosis. Clones were read by immunoSEQ multiplex PCR, and TCRdb kept only the in-frame ones, dropping some. The sample carries 85,000 to 90,000 clones, around 90% recorded once. Sorting used thawed, overnight-rested PBMC stained with anti-CD3, a viability dye and GMM-loaded CD1B tetramer. The lipid loaded on the CD1B tetramers was C32 glucose monomycolate from Rhodococcus equi. The specimen was CD1b-GMM tetramer-negative cells sorted from PBMCs. The source of these receptors is an adult woman with latent tuberculosis.

The chain is built from TRBV11-3 and TRBJ2-3; 9 nucleotides agree with TRBD1. The germline gives CDR1 SGHNT, CDR2 YENEEA. There are 15 residues in the CDR3. The ends lost 5 bases at V and 6 bases at J; junction bases unmatched: 9. CDR3 sequence reads: CASSKGGQGFDTQYF. DNA of the CDR3: TGTGCCAGCAGCAAAGGGGGACAGGGTTTCGATACGCAGTATTTT.

V gene TRBV7-3 combines with J gene TRBJ2-3, with D possibly TRBD1 on 5 matching bases. The ends were cut back, 3 bases at V and 2 bases at J, with 12 bases in the middle. The CDR3 extends over 15 amino acids. Per germline, CDR1 SGHTA and CDR2 FQGTGA. The CDR3: CASSLVAGLTDTQYF. The CDR3 coding sequence is TGTGCCAGCAGCTTGGTGGCAGGGCTCACAGATACGCAGTATTTT.

The chain recombines TRBV7-8 with TRBJ1-2; D may be TRBD1 (6 bases). This CDR3 is 14 amino acids long. V lost 5 bases to trimming and J lost 0 bases, with 10 bases between them. Germline V gene lookup returns CDR1 SGHVS and CDR2 FQNEAQ. The CDR3 region is CASSPDSTNYGYTF. The CDR3, as DNA: TGTGCCAGCAGCCCGGACAGTACTAACTATGGCTACACCTTC. Full variable domain (rest looked up from reference TRBV7-8 and TRBJ1-2): GAGVSQSPRYKVAKRGQDVALRCDPISGHVSLFWYQQALGQGPEFLTYFQNEAQLDKSGLPSDRFFAERPEGSVSTLKIQRTQQEDSAVYLCASSPDSTNYGYTFGSGTRLTVV.

The V call is TRBV6-1, the J call TRBJ1-3; a weak D match, TRBD1 (5 bases). The CDR3 sequence is 15 residues long. CDR1 MNHNS and CDR2 SASEGT come from the germline V gene. V was trimmed by 3 bases and J by 0 bases, leaving 9 bases between them. The CDR3 region is CASSEGGISGNTIYF. The CDR3, as DNA: TGTGCCAGCAGTGAGGGGGGGATCTCTGGAAACACCATATATTTT.

The CDR3 spells CASSQDPGLAYTQYF. CDR3 in DNA: TGCGCCAGCAGCCAAGATCCCGGACTAGCGTATACGCAGTATTTT. The J gene is TRBJ2-3, the V gene TRBV4-3; 9 nucleotides match TRBD2. CDR3 length equals 15 residues. CDR1 is LGHNA and CDR2 is YSLEER in the germline V gene. J was trimmed by 7 bases and V by 0 bases; bases with no gene match: 5.

This chain links TRBV6-5 with TRBJ1-1; TRBD1 is a possible D gene (5 bases). V lost 2 bases to trimming and J lost 5 bases, with 9 bases between them. CDR1 is MNHEY, CDR2 SVGAGI, per germline. The CDR3 loop spans 13 amino acids. The CDR3 is CASSYGGGTEAFF. CDR3 bases: TGTGCCAGCAGTTACGGGGGAGGGACTGAAGCTTTCTTT.

The CDR3 DNA reads as TGTGCCAGTAGTTCTGTGACAGGGGTTAATCAGCCCCAGCATTTT. Protein sequence: CASSSVTGVNQPQHF. J is TRBJ1-5 and V is TRBV19; the match to TRBD1 covers 8 bases. V lost 5 bases, J lost 4 bases, and 7 bases stayed unmatched. The germline CDR1 and CDR2 sequences are LNHDA and SQIVND (reference sequence). The CDR3 is 15 amino acids.

This chain connects TRBV9 to TRBJ1-4, with TRBD1 matching over 9 bases. The CDR3 runs to 15 residues. The trim removed 2 bases at V and 6 bases at J, leaving 5 bases unmatched. Germline CDR1 reads SGDLS; CDR2 reads YYNGEE. CDR3 sequence (DNA): TGTGCCAGCAGCGTCGACAGGGGGTGGGATGAAAAACTGTTTTTT. It encodes CASSVDRGWDEKLFF.

This chain uses TRBV19 with TRBJ2-7; 9 bases are a match to TRBD1. V shed 4 bases, J shed 1 base, and the junction held 8 bases outside the gene matches. The V gene's germline CDR1 is LNHDA and CDR2 SQIVND (reference sequence). The length of the CDR3 is 16 residues. The CDR3 loop reads CASSSAPGQGSYEQYF. CDR3 coding DNA: TGTGCCAGTAGTAGCGCGCCGGGACAGGGTTCCTACGAGCAGTACTTC.

V is TRBV7-9 and J is TRBJ1-2; 9 positions match TRBD1. Germline lookup yields CDR1 SEHNR and CDR2 FQNEAQ (reference sequence). The CDR3 is 15 amino acids. V dropped 5 bases and J dropped 8; count of bases not matched to a gene: 12. The CDR3 reads CASSTADRGSGGYTF. The CDR3, as DNA: TGTGCCAGCAGCACAGCGGACAGGGGCTCGGGAGGCTACACCTTC.

This clone has a single count. This chain links TRBV7-2 with TRBJ1-5; 10 bases line up with TRBD1. The junction had 7 bases not matched to a gene; V was cut back by 5 bases and J by 0 bases. CDR3 length: 17 residues. The germline gives CDR1 SGHTA, CDR2 FQGNSA. The CDR3 bases are TGTGCCAGCAGCCTGGGACAGGGGACATATAGCAATCAGCCCCAGCATTTT. Protein product: CASSLGQGTYSNQPQHF.

This chain uses TRBV9 with TRBJ2-3; TRBD2 matches 9 bases. Looked up from germline, CDR1 is SGDLS and CDR2 is YYNGEE. The CDR3 covers 16 residues. The ends lost 3 bases at V and 7 bases at J; junction bases unmatched: 12. CDR3 loop: CASSESGGGAVNTQYF. CDR3 DNA: TGTGCCAGCAGCGAGTCTGGCGGGGGGGCAGTGAATACGCAGTATTTT.

The chain has TRBV20-1 and TRBJ2-3; no definite D call. V lost 5 bases and J lost 6, with 9 bases in between. The V gene's germline CDR1 is DFQATT and CDR2 SNEGSKA (reference sequence). The length of the CDR3 is 11 residues. The CDR3 loop reads CSALKIDTQYF. The CDR3 region has the DNA TGCAGTGCTCTTAAAATCGATACGCAGTATTTT.

A word on this clone: The same CDR3 is also encoded by other DNA sequences in this sample. V usage is TRBV7-7 and J usage is TRBJ2-7; D is undetermined. V lost 3 bases and J 7 bases, leaving 22 bases between the germline ends. Germline V gene lookup returns CDR1 SSHAT and CDR2 FNYEAQ (reference sequence). The CDR3 has 16 residues. The CDR3 loop is CASSFPPRARYWEQYV. CDR3 nucleotides: TGTGCCAGCAGCTTTCCCCCTCGGGCTCGTTACTGGGAGCAGTACGTC.

The J gene is TRBJ1-5, the V gene TRBV19, with D perhaps matching TRBD1 (6 bases). Between the trimmed V and J ends, which lost 5 bases and 7 bases, there was a span of 15 bases. The CDR3 length is 14 residues. Germline CDR1 LNHDA, CDR2 SQIVND (reference sequence). DNA of the CDR3: TGTGCCAGTAGTCCCTCGACAGGCTGGCAGCCCCAGCATTTT. Its translation: CASSPSTGWQPQHF.

J is TRBJ1-2 and V is TRBV10-1; no firm D call. Germline V gene lookup returns CDR1 WNHNN and CDR2 SYGVQD (reference sequence). This CDR3 has 16 amino acids. V was clipped by 2 bases and J by 8 bases, with 21 bases between them. The CDR3 loop reads CASSEPNHMPHGGYTF. In DNA form, the CDR3 reads TGCGCCAGCAGTGAGCCTAACCACATGCCCCACGGGGGCTACACCTTC.

The V and J genes are TRBV5-5 and TRBJ1-1; 8 bases are a match to TRBD1. Germline assignment: CDR1 SGHKS and CDR2 YYEKEE (reference sequence). CDR3 length: 15 residues. V gave up 1 base and J gave up 12 bases; unmatched junction bases: 14. The CDR3 DNA is TGTGCCAGCAGCTTGCCCGACGGACAGGGAACGCGCCCTTTCTTT. Amino acid sequence: CASSLPDGQGTRPFF.

Details on this clone: The junction and the germline gene differ at one end; a read error may be behind it. J is TRBJ1-2 and V is TRBV28; TRBD1 agrees at 8 bases. The CDR3 is made up of 17 amino acids. CDR1 and CDR2 (germline): MDHEN, SYDVKM. The CDR3 nucleotides read TGTGCCAGCAGTTCCCTTGGACAGGGAGGTACTTTTGCTGGCCACACCTTC. Residues: CASSSLGQGGTFAGHTF.

V gene TRBV27 combines with J gene TRBJ1-1, with D tentatively TRBD1 (5 bases). CDR3 length: 16 amino acids. Germline lookup yields CDR1 MNHEY and CDR2 SMNVEV (reference sequence). V gave up 0 bases and J gave up 0 bases, with 11 bases separating them. CDR3 protein: CASSLSFDRMNTEAFF. The CDR3, as DNA: TGTGCCAGCAGTTTATCGTTTGACAGAATGAACACTGAAGCTTTCTTT.

The chain carries TRBV7-8 and TRBJ2-3; maybe TRBD1 (5 bases). This CDR3 comprises 15 residues. The germline CDR1 and CDR2 sequences are SGHVS and FQNEAQ. The V end was cut by 3 bases, the J end by 0 bases, with 10 bases between. The CDR3 DNA reads TGTGCCAGCAGCTTGGGGCACCCTAGCACAGATACGCAGTATTTT. Translating gives CASSLGHPSTDTQYF. The complete variable domain, with remaining parts taken from reference TRBV7-8 and TRBJ2-3, reads GAGVSQSPRYKVAKRGQDVALRCDPISGHVSLFWYQQALGQGPEFLTYFQNEAQLDKSGLPSDRFFAERPEGSVSTLKIQRTQQEDSAVYLCASSLGHPSTDTQYFGPGTRLTVL.

This chain links TRBV11-2 with TRBJ1-3; D unresolved. Germline values: CDR1 SGHAT, CDR2 FQNNGV. The CDR3 is 14 residues long. Trimming took 5 bases from V and 2 from J, leaving 10 bases between them. CDR3 residues: CASSPWGAGNTIYF. The CDR3 DNA follows: TGTGCCAGCAGCCCTTGGGGAGCTGGAAACACCATATATTTT.

The chain joins TRBV19 to TRBJ1-2; the D gene is possibly TRBD1 (5 bases). The CDR3 runs to 16 residues. Per the germline V gene, CDR1 is LNHDA and CDR2 is SQIVND (reference sequence). The V and J ends lost 7 bases and 0 bases respectively, with 18 bases between them. The CDR3 sequence: CASTSLNRQANYGYTF. The DNA for the CDR3 is TGTGCCAGTACTTCTCTCAACAGGCAAGCTAACTATGGCTACACCTTC.

V usage is TRBV28 and J usage is TRBJ2-1; TRBD2 matches at 13 bases. The CDR3 covers 17 residues. Germline values: CDR1 MDHEN, CDR2 SYDVKM. The junction had 5 bases not matched to a gene; V was cut back by 1 base and J by 5 bases. In DNA form, the CDR3 reads TGTGCCAGCAGTTTATTCGGGACTAGCGGGACCGACAATGAGCAGTTCTTC. Its protein product is CASSLFGTSGTDNEQFF.

The chain links TRBV6-5 to TRBJ1-2, with a possible D match to TRBD1 (6 bases). Trimming took off 10 bases at V and 1 base at J, with 13 bases between the two ends. The germline V gene has CDR1 MNHEY and CDR2 SVGAGI. The CDR3 is 13 amino acids. The CDR3 coding sequence is TGTGCCATCCGACAGGACATTAACTATGGCTACACCTTC. Its translation: CAIRQDINYGYTF.

The CDR3 DNA reads TGTGCCAGCAGTCAACGACTCGAGTTTAACTATGGCTACACCTTC. Translation gives CASSQRLEFNYGYTF. This chain connects TRBV27 to TRBJ1-2; D uncertain. V dropped 5 bases and J dropped 1 base, with 14 bases sitting between them. The CDR3 extends over 15 amino acids. The germline V gene has CDR1 MNHEY and CDR2 SMNVEV (reference sequence).

The rearrangement joins TRBV21-1 to TRBJ1-1. TRBV21-1 is a pseudogene. This CDR3 region has 14 residues. The CDR3 region is CASSKGGGDSEAFF. The CDR3 DNA follows: TGTGCCAGCAGCAAAGGAGGGGGGGACTCTGAAGCTTTCTTT.

The chain has TRBV7-2 and TRBJ1-2; the D is unclear. V was clipped by 2 bases and J by 2 bases, with 24 bases between them. CDR3 size: 19 residues. The V gene's germline CDR1 is SGHTA and CDR2 FQGNSA. The CDR3 sequence is CASSLPVDPDGTGNYGYTF. CDR3 bases: TGTGCCAGCAGCTTACCCGTCGACCCGGACGGAACGGGAAACTATGGCTACACCTTC.

This clone showed up just once. V gene TRBV4-3 combines with J gene TRBJ1-4; a weak D match, TRBD1 (6 bases). Germline CDR1 is LGHNA and CDR2 is YSLEER. V lost 6 bases, J lost 7 bases, and 15 bases lay in between. The CDR3 is made up of 14 amino acids. The CDR3 spells CASSHGGGGEKLFF. CDR3 DNA sequence: TGCGCCAGCAGTCATGGAGGGGGGGGTGAAAAACTGTTTTTT.

The rearrangement uses TRBV19 and TRBJ2-3; a possible D gene is TRBD1 (6 bases). There are 16 residues in the CDR3. Germline values: CDR1 LNHDA, CDR2 SQIVND (reference sequence). Trimming shortened V by 0 bases and J by 5 bases, and 15 bases separated the two germline ends. CDR3 loop: CASSIDGPGDGDTQYF. Written as DNA, the CDR3 is TGTGCCAGTAGTATAGATGGCCCAGGGGATGGAGATACGCAGTATTTT.

The chain couples TRBV7-2 to TRBJ1-2; no definite D call. V was trimmed by 3 bases and J by 8 bases, leaving 28 bases between them. Germline CDR1 is SGHTA and CDR2 is FQGNSA. The CDR3 spans 18 residues. The CDR3 reads CASSLGSGGSFLMGGYTF. The CDR3 DNA reads as TGTGCCAGCAGCTTGGGGAGTGGCGGGAGCTTCTTGATGGGGGGCTACACCTTC.

DNA of the CDR3: TGTGCCAGCAGCTTTCAGGGAGGAAGCAATCAGCCCCAGCATTTT. Translation: CASSFQGGSNQPQHF. The V gene is TRBV7-2, the J gene TRBJ1-5; TRBD1 might be the D (5 bases). Germline CDR1 is SGHTA and CDR2 is FQGNSA. The CDR3 length is 15 residues. The ends were cut back, 3 bases at V and 1 base at J, with 10 bases in the middle.